This T cell receptor (beta chain) originates from a study of blood T cell repertoires in COVID-19. Across the study: Samples representing acute and convalescent COVID-19 were sourced from the United States, Italy and Spain. The cDNA or gDNA used as material had been derived from T cells, B-cell-depleted T cells, or PBMCs.

Authors' methods: Quantification of nucleated cells was approximated via reference gene primer amplification. The assay was immunoSEQ multiplex PCR, and TCRdb's table has in-frame clones only and misses some. V, J and clone size derive from that table, while D and trimming were established from the DNA sequence. The sample gives over 60,000 clones, about 90% of which show up once; more than 6.5% is in the top ten. The CDR3 is made up of 12 amino acids. The V gene's germline CDR1 is GTSNPN and CDR2 SVGIG (reference sequence). The germline V and J ends were trimmed by 1 base and 12 bases, with 15 bases remaining between them.

This sequence joins TRBV30 and TRBJ1-2; D is undetermined. The sample consisted of peripheral blood. This clonotype was sampled from a woman of 80 years or more with active COVID-19. CDR3 residues: CAWSGREDLNTF. For the CDR3, the DNA is TGTGCCTGGAGTGGGAGGGAGGATCTAAACACCTTC. The variable domain in full, completed from reference TRBV30 and TRBJ1-2, reads SQTIHQWPATLVQPVGSPLSLECTVEGTSNPNLYWYRQAAGRGLQLLFYSVGIGQISSEVPQNLSASRPQDRQFILSSKKLLLSDSGFYLCAWSGREDLNTFGSGTRLTVV.